These 25 T cell receptor beta chains share one sample of origin, sequenced in a study of CD8+CD57+ T cells in acquired aplastic anemia. The template used for profiling TCR beta VDJ and CDR3 was genomic DNA. In TCRdb, the reads were re-called with MiXCR into one record per CDR3 protein. This table holds 190,000 or so distinct CDR3 sequences, approximately 57% found once. Sequenced material: sorted CD4+, CD8+, or CD8+CD57+ T cells (not recorded which) from PBMCs. Source of these receptors: a human donor in good health.

This clonotype was counted at least ten times. The chain employs TRBV19 and TRBJ1-6; possibly TRBD1 for D (6 bases). The CDR3 runs to 15 residues. The ends were cut back, 6 bases at V and 4 bases at J, with 13 bases in the middle. CDR1 is LNHDA, CDR2 SQIVND, per germline (reference sequence). CDR3: CASRQTGPYNSPLHF. As DNA, the CDR3 is TGTGCCAGTAGGCAAACAGGGCCTTATAATTCACCCCTCCACTTT.

The chain is built from TRBV9 and TRBJ2-1; the D gene is possibly TRBD2 (6 bases). This CDR3 has 15 amino acids. CDR1 and CDR2 from the germline V gene are SGDLS and YYNGEE. V was cut by 0 bases and J by 6 bases, with 13 bases left in between. Here the CDR3 DNA reads TGTGCCAGCAGCGTAGACGGGAGTTTGGGCAATGAGCAGTTCTTC. This encodes CASSVDGSLGNEQFF.

The V call is TRBV20-1, the J call TRBJ2-1; 7 bases match TRBD2. V trimming: 6 bases; J trimming: 5 bases; junction bases outside the gene matches: 4. The CDR3 covers 12 residues. The germline CDR1 and CDR2 sequences are DFQATT and SNEGSKA (reference sequence). The CDR3 DNA reads TGCAGTGCGAGACTAGCCGACAATGAGCAGTTCTTC. Translated, it gives CSARLADNEQFF.

There are a few counts of this clonotype. V is TRBV20-1 and J is TRBJ2-1, with D tentatively TRBD1 or TRBD2 (5 bases each). The CDR3 length is 13 residues. The V gene lost 8 bases and the J gene lost 6 bases, with 17 bases spanning the gap. The germline V gene has CDR1 DFQATT and CDR2 SNEGSKA (reference sequence). CDR3 in DNA: TGCAGTACGCTGGTTCCGGGGCTCAATGAGCAGTTCTTC. Residues: CSTLVPGLNEQFF.

The gene calls are TRBV20-1 and TRBJ2-7, with 8 bases matching TRBD1. CDR1 and CDR2 (germline): DFQATT, SNEGSKA (reference sequence). J was trimmed by 5 bases and V by 3 bases; bases with no gene match: 12. This CDR3 has 15 residues. The CDR3 loop is CSARGISGGRDEQYF. For the CDR3, the DNA is TGCAGTGCTAGGGGCATTTCAGGGGGCAGGGACGAGCAGTACTTC.

The chain recombines TRBV12-3 or TRBV12-4 with TRBJ1-6, with TRBD1 matching over 9 bases. The CDR3 extends over 17 amino acids. Trimming removed 6 bases from V and 4 bases from J; junction bases left unmatched: 10. CDR3: CASSPHRDRAYNSPLHF. The CDR3 nucleotides are TGTGCCAGCAGCCCTCACCGGGACAGGGCATATAATTCACCCCTCCACTTT.

The J gene is TRBJ2-7, the V gene TRBV24-1; TRBD1 might be the D (5 bases). The CDR3 consists of 13 residues. CDR1 is KGHDR and CDR2 is SFDVKD in the germline V gene. The ends were cut back, 5 bases at V and 1 base at J, with 8 bases in the middle. The CDR3 region is CATSAAGSYEQYF. In DNA, the CDR3 is TGTGCCACCAGTGCGGCAGGGTCCTACGAGCAGTACTTC.

This clonotype was seen a handful of times. The gene calls are TRBV5-4 and TRBJ2-5; 12 bases line up with TRBD2. V was clipped by 3 bases and J by 3 bases; unmatched bases: 12. The CDR3 is 18 residues long. In germline, CDR1 is SGHNT, CDR2 YYREEE (reference sequence). The CDR3: CASSSPGLAGGIKETQYF. DNA for the CDR3: TGTGCCAGCAGCTCACCGGGGCTAGCGGGAGGGATCAAAGAGACCCAGTACTTC.

This chain uses TRBV12-5 with TRBJ2-2; perhaps TRBD1 as D (6 bases). This CDR3 spans 14 amino acids. Germline V gene data show CDR1 as LGHNT and CDR2 as FRNRAP. Trimming pared 7 bases from V and 3 bases from J, leaving 12 bases between. CDR3 DNA: TGTGCTAGTGCAGACAGGAGATACACCGGGGAGCTGTTTTTT. Translated: CASADRRYTGELFF.

The chain carries TRBV5-4 and TRBJ2-1, with D perhaps matching TRBD2 (5 bases). From germline, CDR1 is SGHNT and CDR2 YYREEE (reference sequence). This CDR3 comprises 14 residues. V lost 4 bases, J lost 4 bases, and 12 bases lay in between. The CDR3 DNA is TGTGCCAGCAGCCAGTCGGGGTTGTACAATGAGCAGTTCTTC. Translating it yields CASSQSGLYNEQFF.

The V and J genes are TRBV5-1 and TRBJ2-4; TRBD1 might be the D (6 bases). V dropped 4 bases and J dropped 6 bases, with 8 bases sitting between them. The CDR3 has 12 amino acids. CDR1 is SGHRS, CDR2 YFSETQ, per germline. The CDR3 spells CASSGTRNIQYF. The DNA for the CDR3 is TGCGCCAGCAGCGGGACAAGAAACATTCAGTACTTC. Full variable domain (rest looked up from reference TRBV5-1 and TRBJ2-4): KAGVTQTPRYLIKTRGQQVTLSCSPISGHRSVSWYQQTPGQGLQFLFEYFSETQRNKGNFPGRFSGRQFSNSRSEMNVSTLELGDSALYLCASSGTRNIQYFGAGTRLSVL.

The genes are TRBV20-1 and TRBJ2-7; 7 bases match TRBD1. There are 13 residues in the CDR3. Trimming took 6 bases from V and 4 from J; bases not matched to a gene: 9. Per germline, CDR1 DFQATT and CDR2 SNEGSKA (reference sequence). The CDR3 loop reads CSAGEGGRYEQYF. The CDR3 DNA reads as TGCAGTGCCGGCGAAGGGGGCAGGTACGAGCAGTACTTC.

V usage is TRBV29-1 and J usage is TRBJ2-7; TRBD2 matches 7 bases. The CDR3 contains 12 residues. V lost 6 bases and J lost 4; bases outside the gene matches: 6. The germline CDR1 and CDR2 sequences are SQVTM and ANQGSEA. CDR3 nucleotide sequence: TGCAGCGTGGTAGCGGGTAATTACGAGCAGTACTTC. It is translated as CSVVAGNYEQYF.

The sample holds many counts of this clonotype. The chain combines TRBV7-4 with TRBJ1-1, with 9 bases matching TRBD1. Trimming at V came to 1 base and at J to 4 bases, leaving 10 bases not matched to a gene. The CDR3 is 17 amino acids. CDR1 SGHVT and CDR2 SQSDAQ come from the germline V gene. CDR3 loop: CASSLVCPGTGLTEAFF. The CDR3 DNA reads as TGTGCCAGCAGCTTAGTTTGTCCCGGGACAGGGCTCACTGAAGCTTTCTTT.

This clonotype came up a few times. The chain combines TRBV5-1 with TRBJ2-7; tentatively, D is TRBD2 (6 bases). The germline CDR1 and CDR2 sequences are SGHRS and YFSETQ. The CDR3 has 18 amino acids. V was clipped by 4 bases and J by 1 base, with 24 bases between them. The CDR3 protein is CASSGIRESRGGSYEQYF. The CDR3 DNA is TGCGCCAGCAGCGGGATACGGGAGTCCCGAGGTGGGTCCTACGAGCAGTACTTC.

This chain joins TRBV7-4 and TRBJ2-3, with TRBD1 matching 7 bases. From germline, CDR1 is SGHVT and CDR2 SQSDAQ. V trimming: 5 bases; J trimming: 0 bases; junction bases outside the gene matches: 11. The CDR3 loop spans 17 amino acids. The CDR3 sequence: CASSPTGYRPSTDTQYF. CDR3 in DNA: TGTGCCAGCAGCCCGACAGGGTATCGTCCTAGCACAGATACGCAGTATTTT. The variable domain in full, completed from reference TRBV7-4 and TRBJ2-3, reads GAGVSQSPRYKVAKRGRDVALRCDSISGHVTLYWYRQTLGQGSEVLTYSQSDAQRDKSGRPSGRFSAERPERSVSTLKIQRTEQGDSAVYLCASSPTGYRPSTDTQYFGPGTRLTVL.

At least ten counts were recorded for this clonotype. The chain carries TRBV28 and TRBJ2-7; 10 bases line up with TRBD1. There are 15 residues in the CDR3. In germline, CDR1 is MDHEN, CDR2 SYDVKM. Unmatched junction bases numbered 5, after V lost 4 bases and J lost 2 bases. CDR3 in amino acids: CASSSPGTGAYEQYF. CDR3 DNA: TGTGCCAGCAGTTCCCCCGGGACAGGGGCCTACGAGCAGTACTTC.

This clonotype was seen at least ten times. The CDR3: CASSQTQMLYGYTF. The CDR3 DNA is TGTGCCAGCAGCCAAACCCAGATGCTCTATGGCTACACCTTC. The gene calls are TRBV7-9 and TRBJ1-2, with no clear D. V lost 5 bases and J lost 4, with 14 bases in between. Germline V lookup: CDR1 SEHNR, CDR2 FQNEAQ (reference sequence). CDR3 size: 14 residues.

The chain is built from TRBV9 and TRBJ1-2; TRBD1 matches at 8 bases. Germline CDR1 is SGDLS and CDR2 is YYNGEE. The CDR3 totals 15 residues. Trimming at V came to 0 bases and at J to 6 bases, leaving 7 bases not matched to a gene. The CDR3 here is CASSVGFGTGDGYTF. In DNA, the CDR3 is TGTGCCAGCAGCGTAGGATTTGGGACAGGAGATGGCTACACCTTC.

The chain recombines TRBV29-1 with TRBJ2-7; D remains ambiguous. Trimming left V 2 bases short and J 3 bases short, with 8 bases between. Germline loops: CDR1 SQVTM, CDR2 ANQGSEA. The CDR3 spans 12 residues. The CDR3 spells CSVENRLYEQYF. CDR3 sequence (DNA): TGCAGCGTTGAAAACCGCCTCTACGAGCAGTACTTC.

The rearrangement uses TRBV27 and TRBJ1-1, with a possible D match to TRBD1 (5 bases). V lost 2 bases, J lost 6 bases, and 13 bases lay in between. The germline gives CDR1 MNHEY, CDR2 SMNVEV (reference sequence). This CDR3 has 14 amino acids. The DNA for the CDR3 is TGTGCCAGCAGTTTAATACGGGGCGCCGCTGAAGCTTTCTTT. As protein: CASSLIRGAAEAFF.

This chain links TRBV10-1 with TRBJ1-6, with a possible D match to TRBD1 (5 bases). Germline CDR1 WNHNN, CDR2 SYGVQD (reference sequence). The V end lost 2 bases, the J end lost 7 bases, and 9 bases lay between the germline ends. The CDR3 has 14 amino acids. The CDR3: CASSEQGSNSPLHF. The DNA of the CDR3 is TGCGCCAGCAGTGAGCAGGGATCGAATTCACCCCTCCACTTT.

Comment on this clonotype: The junction departs from germline at one end; a sequencing error may be responsible. The genes are TRBV6-6 and TRBJ2-5; perhaps TRBD1 as D (5 bases). The CDR3 runs 11 residues. The germline gives CDR1 MNHNY, CDR2 SVGAGI (reference sequence). The CDR3 DNA reads TGTGCCAGCAGCCGCTGGGCAGGGATTTCATTC. Its translation: CASSRWAGISF.

This chain connects TRBV7-2 to TRBJ2-2, with D tentatively TRBD1 or TRBD2 (6 bases each). V was clipped by 5 bases and J by 6 bases, with 22 bases between them. There are 17 residues in the CDR3. Germline V gene data show CDR1 as SGHTA and CDR2 as FQGNSA. CDR3 residues: CASSPRGYQGSAGELFF. For the CDR3, the DNA is TGTGCCAGCAGCCCCCGGGGGTACCAGGGGAGTGCCGGGGAGCTGTTTTTT.

The chain joins TRBV7-6 to TRBJ1-3; D gene uncertain. CDR1 is SGHVS and CDR2 is FNYEAQ in the germline V gene. V shed 11 bases and J shed 4 bases, with 3 bases lying between them. This CDR3 is 9 amino acids long. The CDR3 DNA follows: TGTGCCCTAGGAAACACCATATATTTT. Its protein is CALGNTIYF.